This record covers a single T cell receptor (beta chain). Under the authors' procedure: Reference gene primer amplification yielded estimated nucleated cell counts. TCRdb's copy holds only in-frame clones and misses some; the assay was immunoSEQ multiplex PCR. V and J calls and clone size are those listed in that table; D and trimming were worked out from the DNA. The sample lists tens of thousands of clones, 75% to 95% occurring once. The sample belongs to a study of blood T cell repertoires in COVID-19. The overall study: From the United States, Italy and Spain came samples of acute and convalescent COVID-19.

This CDR3 has 16 residues. Germline V gene lookup returns CDR1 SGHTA and CDR2 FQGNSA. V shed 2 bases, J shed 4 bases, and the junction held 9 bases outside the gene matches. This clonotype was obtained from a human donor with active COVID-19. The donor label of this sample is uncertain. Sequencing was carried out using peripheral blood. The chain employs TRBV7-2 and TRBJ2-5; 8 bases agree with TRBD2. The CDR3 loop reads CASSLNVPGGPETQYF. DNA for the CDR3: TGTGCCAGCAGCTTAAATGTACCGGGAGGGCCAGAGACCCAGTACTTC.